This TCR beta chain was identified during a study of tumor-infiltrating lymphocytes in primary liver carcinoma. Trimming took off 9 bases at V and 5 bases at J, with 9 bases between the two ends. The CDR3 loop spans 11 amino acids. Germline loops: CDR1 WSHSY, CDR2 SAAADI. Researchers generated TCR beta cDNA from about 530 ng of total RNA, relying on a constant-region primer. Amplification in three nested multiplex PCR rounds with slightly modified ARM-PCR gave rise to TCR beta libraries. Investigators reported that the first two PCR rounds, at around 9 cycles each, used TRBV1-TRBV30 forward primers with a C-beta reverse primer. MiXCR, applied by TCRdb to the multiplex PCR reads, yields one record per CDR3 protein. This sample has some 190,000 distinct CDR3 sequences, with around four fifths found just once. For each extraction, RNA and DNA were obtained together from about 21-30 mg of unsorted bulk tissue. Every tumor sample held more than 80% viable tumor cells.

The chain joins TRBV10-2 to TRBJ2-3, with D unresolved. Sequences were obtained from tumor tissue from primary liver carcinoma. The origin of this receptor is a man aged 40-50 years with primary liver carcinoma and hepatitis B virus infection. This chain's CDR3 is CASRHIDTQYF. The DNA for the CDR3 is TGCGCCAGTAGACACATAGATACGCAGTATTTT.